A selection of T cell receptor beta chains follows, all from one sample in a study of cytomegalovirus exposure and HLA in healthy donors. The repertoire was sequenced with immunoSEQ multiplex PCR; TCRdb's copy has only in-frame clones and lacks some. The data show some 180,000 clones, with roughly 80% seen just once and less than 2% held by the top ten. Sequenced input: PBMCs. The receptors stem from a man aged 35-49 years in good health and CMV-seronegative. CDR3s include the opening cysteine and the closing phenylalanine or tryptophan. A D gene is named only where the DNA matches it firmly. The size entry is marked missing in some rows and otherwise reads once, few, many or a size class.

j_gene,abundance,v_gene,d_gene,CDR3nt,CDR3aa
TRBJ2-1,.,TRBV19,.,TGTGCCAGTAGTATAAGGCAGGGTGTCTACAATGAGCAGTTCTTC,CASSIRQGVYNEQFF
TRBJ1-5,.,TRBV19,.,TGTGCCAGTAGTTTCGGGGGGCTTAGCAATCAGCCCCAGCATTTT,CASSFGGLSNQPQHF
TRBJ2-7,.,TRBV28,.,TGTGCCAGCTCCAGGATCTACGAGCAGTACTTC,CASSRIYEQYF
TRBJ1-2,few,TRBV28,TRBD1,TGTGCCAGCCGCCCCGGGACAGTGGTCTATGGCTACACCTTC,CASRPGTVVYGYTF
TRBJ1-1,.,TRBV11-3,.,TGTGCCAGCAGCTTAGATCAATCGGTGAACACTGAAGCTTTCTTT,CASSLDQSVNTEAFF
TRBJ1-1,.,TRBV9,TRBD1,TGTGCCAGCAGCGTAGTTGGGGACAGGGCATCTGAAGCTTTCTTT,CASSVVGDRASEAFF
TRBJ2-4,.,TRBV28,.,TGTGCCAGCACTGGGGGGGCAGGGAACATTCAGTACTTC,CASTGGAGNIQYF
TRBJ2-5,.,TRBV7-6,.,TGTGCCAGCAACCTCCAGGGACTCCAAGAGACCCAGTACTTC,CASNLQGLQETQYF
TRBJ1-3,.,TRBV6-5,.,TGTGCCAGCAGTTACTACAGTGGAAACACCATATATTTT,CASSYYSGNTIYF
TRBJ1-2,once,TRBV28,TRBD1,TGTGCCAGCAGTGTGACAGGGGTTGGCAACTATGGCTACACCTTC,CASSVTGVGNYGYTF
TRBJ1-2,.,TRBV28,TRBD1,TGTGCCAGCAGTTTTGACAGGGGGCTGGAGTATGGCTACACCTTC,CASSFDRGLEYGYTF
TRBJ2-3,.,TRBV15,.,TGTGCCACCAGCAGAGCTGAGGCCCCCGGCGGGCCAGATACGCAGTATTTT,CATSRAEAPGGPDTQYF
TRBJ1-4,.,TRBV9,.,TGTGCCAGCAGCGTATCATGGAGTGCAACTAATGAAAAACTGTTTTTT,CASSVSWSATNEKLFF
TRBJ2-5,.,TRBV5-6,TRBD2,TGTGCCAGCGAAGAGCGGGGGGGAAAAGAGACCCAGTACTTC,CASEERGGKETQYF
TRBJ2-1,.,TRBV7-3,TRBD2,TGTGCCAGCAGCTTAGGACTAGGTGATGAGCAGTTCTTC,CASSLGLGDEQFF
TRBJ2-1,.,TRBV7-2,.,TGTGCCAGCAGCCTAAATCGGTTTTCTAGTAGTGAGCAGTTCTTC,CASSLNRFSSSEQFF
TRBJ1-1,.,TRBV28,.,TGTGCCAGCAGGCAACAAGGAGGAACCACTGAAGCTTTCTTT,CASRQQGGTTEAFF
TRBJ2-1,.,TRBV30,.,TGTGCCTGGAGTTTTCTCTCTGAGCAGTTCTTC,CAWSFLSEQFF
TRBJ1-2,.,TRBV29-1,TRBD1,TGCAGCGTGAAAGGGACAGGGACCGGCTACACCTTC,CSVKGTGTGYTF
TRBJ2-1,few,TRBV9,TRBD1,TGTGCCAGCAGCGCTGGGGACAGGCGTTACAATGAGCAGTTCTTC,CASSAGDRRYNEQFF
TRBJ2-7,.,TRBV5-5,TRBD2,TGTGCCAGCAGCCTTGGCGGGGGATCCTCCTACGAGCAGTACTTC,CASSLGGGSSYEQYF
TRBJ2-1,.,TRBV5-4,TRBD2,TGTGCCAGCAGCTGGACTAGCGGGGGGGCCGCCAATGAGCAGTTCTTC,CASSWTSGGAANEQFF
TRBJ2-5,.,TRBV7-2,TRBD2,TGTGCCAGCAGTTATTCCCGCGGGGGAGTAGGGGAGACCCAGTACTTC,CASSYSRGGVGETQYF
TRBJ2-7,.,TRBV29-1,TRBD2,TGCAGCGCTATCGCTCGTACGGGACTAGCGGGAGGCGGCGAGCAGTACTTC,CSAIARTGLAGGGEQYF
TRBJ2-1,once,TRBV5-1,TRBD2,TGCGCCAGCAGCTTCGAGGGACTAGCGAACAATGAGCAGTTCTTC,CASSFEGLANNEQFF
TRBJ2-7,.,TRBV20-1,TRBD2,TGCAGTGCGCCGCGGGGGAGCGAGCAGTACTTC,CSAPRGSEQYF